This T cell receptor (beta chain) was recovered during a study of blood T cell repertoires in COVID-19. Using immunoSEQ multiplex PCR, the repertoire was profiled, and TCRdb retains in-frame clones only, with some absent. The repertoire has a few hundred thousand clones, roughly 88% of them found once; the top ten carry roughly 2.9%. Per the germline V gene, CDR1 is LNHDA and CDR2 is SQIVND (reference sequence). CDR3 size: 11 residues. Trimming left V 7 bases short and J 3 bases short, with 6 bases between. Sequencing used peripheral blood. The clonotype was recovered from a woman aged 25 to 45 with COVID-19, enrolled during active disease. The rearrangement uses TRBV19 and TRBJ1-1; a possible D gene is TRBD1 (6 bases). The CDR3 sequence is CASKGDTEAFF. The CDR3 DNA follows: TGTGCCAGTAAGGGGGACACTGAAGCTTTCTTT.